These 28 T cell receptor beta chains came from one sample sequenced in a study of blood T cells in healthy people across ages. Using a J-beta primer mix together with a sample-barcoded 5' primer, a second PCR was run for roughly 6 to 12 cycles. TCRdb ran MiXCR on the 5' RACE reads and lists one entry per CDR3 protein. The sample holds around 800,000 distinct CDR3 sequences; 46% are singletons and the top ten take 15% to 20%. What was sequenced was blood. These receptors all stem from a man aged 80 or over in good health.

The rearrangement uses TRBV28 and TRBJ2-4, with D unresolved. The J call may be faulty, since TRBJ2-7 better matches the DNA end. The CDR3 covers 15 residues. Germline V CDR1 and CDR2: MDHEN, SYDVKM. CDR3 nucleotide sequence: TGTGCCAGCAGCCTCACCACGAGCCCGTCTTACGAGCAGTACTTC. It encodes CASSLTTSPSYEQYF.

This chain's CDR3 is CASSSPTSGRVDEQFF. The CDR3 coding sequence is TGTGCCAGCAGTTCTCCGACTAGCGGGAGAGTTGATGAGCAGTTCTTC. This chain joins TRBV7-2 and TRBJ2-1; 12 nucleotides match TRBD2. V lost 6 bases to trimming and J lost 8 bases; unmatched junction nucleotides: 11. Germline V gene sequence: CDR1 SGHTA, CDR2 FQGNSA. The CDR3 runs to 16 residues.

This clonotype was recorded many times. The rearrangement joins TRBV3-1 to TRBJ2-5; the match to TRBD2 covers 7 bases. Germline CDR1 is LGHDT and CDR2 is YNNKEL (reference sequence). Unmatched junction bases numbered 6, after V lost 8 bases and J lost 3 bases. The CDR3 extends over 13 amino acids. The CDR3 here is CASSSSGKETQYF. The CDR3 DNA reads TGTGCCAGCTCTTCTAGCGGTAAAGAGACCCAGTACTTC.

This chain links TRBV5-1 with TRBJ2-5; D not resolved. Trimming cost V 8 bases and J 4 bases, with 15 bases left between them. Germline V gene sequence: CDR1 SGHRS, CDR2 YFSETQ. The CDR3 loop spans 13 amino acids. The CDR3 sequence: CASRPRTGETQYF. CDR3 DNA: TGCGCCAGTCGCCCTAGGACCGGAGAGACCCAGTACTTC.

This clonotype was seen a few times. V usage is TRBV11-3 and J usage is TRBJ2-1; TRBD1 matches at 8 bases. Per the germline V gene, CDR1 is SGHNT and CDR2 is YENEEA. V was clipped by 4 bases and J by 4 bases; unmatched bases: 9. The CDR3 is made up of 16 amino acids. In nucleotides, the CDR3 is TGTGCCAGCAGCTCAACAGGGGGAGGCACTTACAATGAGCAGTTCTTC. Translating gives CASSSTGGGTYNEQFF.

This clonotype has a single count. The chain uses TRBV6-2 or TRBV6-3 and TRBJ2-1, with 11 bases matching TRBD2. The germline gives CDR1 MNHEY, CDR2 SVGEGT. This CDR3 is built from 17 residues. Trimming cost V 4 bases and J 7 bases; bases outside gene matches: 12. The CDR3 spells CASSLRFSGGAGNEQFF. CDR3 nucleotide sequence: TGTGCCAGCAGTTTGAGATTTAGCGGGGGGGCCGGGAATGAGCAGTTCTTC.

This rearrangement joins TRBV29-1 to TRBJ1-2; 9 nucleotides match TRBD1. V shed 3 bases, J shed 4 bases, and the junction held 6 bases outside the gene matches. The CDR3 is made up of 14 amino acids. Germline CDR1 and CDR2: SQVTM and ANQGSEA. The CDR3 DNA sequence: TGCAGCGTTGACCTTACAGGGGGCGGCTATGGCTACACCTTC. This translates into CSVDLTGGGYGYTF.

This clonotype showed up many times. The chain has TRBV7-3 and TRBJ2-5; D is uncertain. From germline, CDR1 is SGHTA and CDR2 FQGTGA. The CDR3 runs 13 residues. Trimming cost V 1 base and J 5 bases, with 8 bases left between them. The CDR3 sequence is CASSLNPRETQYF. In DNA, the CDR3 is TGTGCCAGCAGCTTAAATCCGAGGGAGACCCAGTACTTC.

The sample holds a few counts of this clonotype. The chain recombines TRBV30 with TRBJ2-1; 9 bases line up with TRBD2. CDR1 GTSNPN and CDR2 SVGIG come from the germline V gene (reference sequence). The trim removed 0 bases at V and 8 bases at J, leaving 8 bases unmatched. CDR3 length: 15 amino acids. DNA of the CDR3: TGTGCCTGGAGTGTATTGGCGGGAGGGCTGGATGAGCAGTTCTTC. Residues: CAWSVLAGGLDEQFF.

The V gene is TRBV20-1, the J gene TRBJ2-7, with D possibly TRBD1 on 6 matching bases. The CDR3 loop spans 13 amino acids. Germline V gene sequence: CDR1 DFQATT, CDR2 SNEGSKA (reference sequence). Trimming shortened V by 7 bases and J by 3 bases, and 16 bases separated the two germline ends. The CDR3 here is CSVSRQGRYEQYF. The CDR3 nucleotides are TGCAGTGTCAGCCGGCAGGGGCGCTACGAGCAGTACTTC.

In DNA form, the CDR3 reads TGCAGTGCTAGGGGGACTAGCGGAGTGGATACGCAGTATTTT. This sequence encodes CSARGTSGVDTQYF. The rearrangement joins TRBV20-1 to TRBJ2-3, with 11 bases lining up with TRBD2. The CDR3 consists of 14 residues. J lost 6 bases, V lost 3 bases, and 5 bases had no gene match. CDR1 is DFQATT, CDR2 SNEGSKA, per germline (reference sequence).

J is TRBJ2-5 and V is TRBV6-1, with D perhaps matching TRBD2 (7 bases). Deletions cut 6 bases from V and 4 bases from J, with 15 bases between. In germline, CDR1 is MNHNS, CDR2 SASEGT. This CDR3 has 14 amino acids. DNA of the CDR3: TGTGCCAGCAGGCCCTGGGGGGGGCGAGAGACCCAGTACTTC. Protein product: CASRPWGGRETQYF.

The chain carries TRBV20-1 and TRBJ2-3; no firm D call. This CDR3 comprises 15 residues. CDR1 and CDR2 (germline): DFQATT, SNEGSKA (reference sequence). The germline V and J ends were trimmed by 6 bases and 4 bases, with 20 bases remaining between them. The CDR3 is CSAQTTTGAADTQYF. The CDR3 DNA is TGCAGTGCCCAGACCACCACGGGTGCGGCAGATACGCAGTATTTT.

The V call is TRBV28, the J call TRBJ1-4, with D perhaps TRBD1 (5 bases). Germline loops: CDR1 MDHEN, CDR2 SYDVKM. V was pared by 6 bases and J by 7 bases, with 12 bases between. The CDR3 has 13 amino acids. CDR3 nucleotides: TGTGCCAGCAGCGTGAGGGGACCTGAAAAACTGTTTTTT. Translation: CASSVRGPEKLFF.

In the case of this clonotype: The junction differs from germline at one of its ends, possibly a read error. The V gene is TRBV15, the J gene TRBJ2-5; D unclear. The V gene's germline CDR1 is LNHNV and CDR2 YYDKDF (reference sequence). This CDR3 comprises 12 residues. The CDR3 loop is CATSSLEETPYF. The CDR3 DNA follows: TGTGCCACCAGCAGCCTGGAAGAGACCCCGTACTTC.

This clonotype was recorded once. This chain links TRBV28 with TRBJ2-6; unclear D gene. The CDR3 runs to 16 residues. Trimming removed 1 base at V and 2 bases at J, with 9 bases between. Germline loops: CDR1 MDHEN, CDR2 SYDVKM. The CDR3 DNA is TGTGCCAGCAGTTTATTTCGACAACCTGGGGCCAACGTCCTGACTTTC. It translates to CASSLFRQPGANVLTF.

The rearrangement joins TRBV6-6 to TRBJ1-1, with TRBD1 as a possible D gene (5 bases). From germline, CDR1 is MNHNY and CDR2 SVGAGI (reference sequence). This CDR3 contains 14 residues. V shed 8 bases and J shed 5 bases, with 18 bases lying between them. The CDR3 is CASVPAGGGTEAFF. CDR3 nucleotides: TGTGCCAGCGTCCCCGCTGGGGGAGGGACTGAAGCTTTCTTT.

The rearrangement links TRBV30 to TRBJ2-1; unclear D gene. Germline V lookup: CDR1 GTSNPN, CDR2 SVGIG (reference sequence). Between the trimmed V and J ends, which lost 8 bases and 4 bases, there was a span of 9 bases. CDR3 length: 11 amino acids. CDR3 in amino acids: CAGMGYNEQFF. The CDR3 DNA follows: TGTGCCGGGATGGGGTACAATGAGCAGTTCTTC.

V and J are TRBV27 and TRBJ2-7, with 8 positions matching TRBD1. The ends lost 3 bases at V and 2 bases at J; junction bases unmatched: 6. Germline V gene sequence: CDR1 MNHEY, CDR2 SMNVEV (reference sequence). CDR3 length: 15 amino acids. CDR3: CASSFQGAETYEQYF. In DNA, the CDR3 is TGTGCCAGCAGTTTTCAGGGGGCGGAGACCTACGAGCAGTACTTC.

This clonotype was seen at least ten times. Written as DNA, the CDR3 is TGTGCCAGCAGCTTAGTAGGTCTAGCCTACCAAGAGACCCAGTACTTC. Translated: CASSLVGLAYQETQYF. The rearrangement joins TRBV7-2 to TRBJ2-5, with TRBD2 as a possible D gene (5 bases). The CDR3 is 16 residues long. The germline V and J ends were trimmed by 1 base and 0 bases, with 12 bases remaining between them. Germline V gene lookup returns CDR1 SGHTA and CDR2 FQGNSA.

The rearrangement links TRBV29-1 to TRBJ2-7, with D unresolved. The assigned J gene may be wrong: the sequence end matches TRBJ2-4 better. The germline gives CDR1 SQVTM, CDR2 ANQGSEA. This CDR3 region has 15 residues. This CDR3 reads CSVEELNIGKNIQYF. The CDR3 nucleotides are TGCAGCGTTGAAGAATTAAACATAGGCAAAAACATTCAGTACTTC.

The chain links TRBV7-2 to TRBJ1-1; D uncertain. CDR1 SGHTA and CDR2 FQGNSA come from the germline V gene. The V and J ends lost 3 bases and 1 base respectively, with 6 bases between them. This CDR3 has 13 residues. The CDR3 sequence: CASSFPENTEAFF. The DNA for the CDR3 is TGTGCCAGCAGCTTCCCAGAGAACACTGAAGCTTTCTTT.

The CDR3 DNA sequence: TGTGCCAGCAGCTTAGGGCCGACGGAGGATACGCAGTATTTT. Its protein product is CASSLGPTEDTQYF. The chain is built from TRBV7-2 and TRBJ2-3, with D uncertain. Germline V gene data show CDR1 as SGHTA and CDR2 as FQGNSA. CDR3 length equals 14 residues. V lost 1 base and J lost 6, with 11 bases in between.

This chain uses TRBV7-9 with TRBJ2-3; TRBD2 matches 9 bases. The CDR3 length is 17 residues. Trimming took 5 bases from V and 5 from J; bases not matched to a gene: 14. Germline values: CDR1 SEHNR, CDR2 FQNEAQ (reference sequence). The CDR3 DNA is TGTGCCAGCAGCCCTACTCGACTAGCGGAGGGGGGAGATACGCAGTATTTT. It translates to CASSPTRLAEGGDTQYF.

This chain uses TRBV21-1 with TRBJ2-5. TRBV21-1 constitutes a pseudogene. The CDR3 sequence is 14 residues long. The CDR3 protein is CASSFTHFDNEQYF. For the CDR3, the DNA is TGTGCCAGCAGCTTTACCCACTTTGACAATGAGCAGTACTTC.

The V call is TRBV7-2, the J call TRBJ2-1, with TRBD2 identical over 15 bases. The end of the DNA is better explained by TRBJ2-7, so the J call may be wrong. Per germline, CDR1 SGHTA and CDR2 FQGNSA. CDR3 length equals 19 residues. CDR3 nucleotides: TGTGCCAGCAGCTTCCTATGGACTAGCGGGAGGGCCTCCTACAATGAGCAGTACTTC. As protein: CASSFLWTSGRASYNEQYF.

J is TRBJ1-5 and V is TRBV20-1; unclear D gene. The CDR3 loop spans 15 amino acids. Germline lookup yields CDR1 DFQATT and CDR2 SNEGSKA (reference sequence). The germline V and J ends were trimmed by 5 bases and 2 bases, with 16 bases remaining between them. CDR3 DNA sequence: TGCAGTGCTGACCGGACGGGAGTAGGCAATCAGCCCCAGCATTTT. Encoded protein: CSADRTGVGNQPQHF.

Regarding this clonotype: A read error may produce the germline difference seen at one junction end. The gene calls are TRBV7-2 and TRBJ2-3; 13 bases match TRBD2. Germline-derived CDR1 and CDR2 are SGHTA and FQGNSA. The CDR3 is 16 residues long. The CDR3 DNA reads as TGTGCCGGCAGCTCGTGGACTAGCGGGAGCACCGATACGCAGTATTTT. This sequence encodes CAGSSWTSGSTDTQYF.